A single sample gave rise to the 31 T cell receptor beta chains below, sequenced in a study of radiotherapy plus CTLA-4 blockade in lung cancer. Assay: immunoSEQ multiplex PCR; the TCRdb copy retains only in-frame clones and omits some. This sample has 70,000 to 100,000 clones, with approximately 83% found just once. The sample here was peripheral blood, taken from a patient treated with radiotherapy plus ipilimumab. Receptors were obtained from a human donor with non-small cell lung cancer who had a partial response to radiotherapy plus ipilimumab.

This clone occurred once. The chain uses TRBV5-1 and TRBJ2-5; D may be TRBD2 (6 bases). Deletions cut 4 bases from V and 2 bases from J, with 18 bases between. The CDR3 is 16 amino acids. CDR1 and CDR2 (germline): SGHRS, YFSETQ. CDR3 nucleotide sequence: TGCGCCAGCAGCGGAGGGTCTGCGGGCGTACAAGAGACCCAGTACTTC. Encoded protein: CASSGGSAGVQETQYF. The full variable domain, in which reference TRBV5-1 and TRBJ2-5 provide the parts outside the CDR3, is KAGVTQTPRYLIKTRGQQVTLSCSPISGHRSVSWYQQTPGQGLQFLFEYFSETQRNKGNFPGRFSGRQFSNSRSEMNVSTLELGDSALYLCASSGGSAGVQETQYFGPGTRLLVL.

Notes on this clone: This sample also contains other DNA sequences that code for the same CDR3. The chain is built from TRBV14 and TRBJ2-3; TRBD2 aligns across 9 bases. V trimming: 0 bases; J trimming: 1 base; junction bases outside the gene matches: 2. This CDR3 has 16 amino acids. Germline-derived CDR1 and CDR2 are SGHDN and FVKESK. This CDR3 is CASSQDRLAGTDTQYF. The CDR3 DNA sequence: TGTGCCAGCAGCCAAGATAGACTAGCGGGCACAGATACGCAGTATTTT.

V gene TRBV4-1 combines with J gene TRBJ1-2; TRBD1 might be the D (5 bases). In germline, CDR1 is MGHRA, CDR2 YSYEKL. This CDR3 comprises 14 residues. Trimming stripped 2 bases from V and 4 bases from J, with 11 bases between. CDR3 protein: CASSQPTGTYGYTF. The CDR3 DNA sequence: TGCGCCAGCAGCCAACCTACAGGCACCTATGGCTACACCTTC.

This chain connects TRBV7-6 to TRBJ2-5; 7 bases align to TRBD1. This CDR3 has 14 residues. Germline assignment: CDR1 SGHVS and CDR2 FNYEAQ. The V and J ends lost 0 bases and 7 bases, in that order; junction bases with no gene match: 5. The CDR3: CASSLAGDSPTQYF. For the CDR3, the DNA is TGTGCCAGCAGCTTAGCAGGGGACAGCCCGACCCAGTACTTC. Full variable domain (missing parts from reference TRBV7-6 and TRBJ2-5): GAGVSQSPRYKVTKRGQDVALRCDPISGHVSLYWYRQALGQGPEFLTYFNYEAQQDKSGLPNDRFSAERPEGSISTLTIQRTEQRDSAMYRCASSLAGDSPTQYFGPGTRLLVL.

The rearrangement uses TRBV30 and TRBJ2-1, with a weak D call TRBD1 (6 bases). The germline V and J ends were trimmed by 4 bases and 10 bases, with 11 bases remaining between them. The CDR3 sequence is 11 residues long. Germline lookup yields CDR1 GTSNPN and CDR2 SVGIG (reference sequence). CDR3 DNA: TGTGCCTGGAACAGGGAGTTGGAGCAGTTCTTC. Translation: CAWNRELEQFF.

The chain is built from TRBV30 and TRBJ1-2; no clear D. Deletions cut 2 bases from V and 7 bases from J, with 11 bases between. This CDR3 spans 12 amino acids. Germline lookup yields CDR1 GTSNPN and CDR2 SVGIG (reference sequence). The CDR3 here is CAWSRKPGGYTF. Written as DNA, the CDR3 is TGTGCCTGGAGTAGAAAGCCGGGTGGCTACACCTTC. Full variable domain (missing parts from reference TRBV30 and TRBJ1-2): SQTIHQWPATLVQPVGSPLSLECTVEGTSNPNLYWYRQAAGRGLQLLFYSVGIGQISSEVPQNLSASRPQDRQFILSSKKLLLSDSGFYLCAWSRKPGGYTFGSGTRLTVV.

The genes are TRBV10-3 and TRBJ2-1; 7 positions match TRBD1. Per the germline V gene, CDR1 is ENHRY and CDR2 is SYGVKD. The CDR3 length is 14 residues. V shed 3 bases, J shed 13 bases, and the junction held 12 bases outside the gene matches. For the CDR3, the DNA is TGTGCCATCAGTGAAGATCTCTCGGGGACAGACCAGTTCTTC. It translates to CAISEDLSGTDQFF.

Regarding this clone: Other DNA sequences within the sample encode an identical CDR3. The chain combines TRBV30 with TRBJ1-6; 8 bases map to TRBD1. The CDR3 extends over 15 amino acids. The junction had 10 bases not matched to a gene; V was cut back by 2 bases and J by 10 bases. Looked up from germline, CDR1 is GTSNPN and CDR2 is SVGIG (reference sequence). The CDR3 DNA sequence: TGTGCCTGGAGTCTTTGGACAGGGTCAAAATCACCCCTCCACTTT. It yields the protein CAWSLWTGSKSPLHF.

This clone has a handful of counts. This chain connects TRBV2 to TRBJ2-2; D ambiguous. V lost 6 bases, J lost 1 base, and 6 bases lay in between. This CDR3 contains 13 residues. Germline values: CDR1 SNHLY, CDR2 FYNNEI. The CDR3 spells CASRTENTGELFF. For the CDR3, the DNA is TGTGCCAGCAGAACAGAGAACACCGGGGAGCTGTTTTTT.

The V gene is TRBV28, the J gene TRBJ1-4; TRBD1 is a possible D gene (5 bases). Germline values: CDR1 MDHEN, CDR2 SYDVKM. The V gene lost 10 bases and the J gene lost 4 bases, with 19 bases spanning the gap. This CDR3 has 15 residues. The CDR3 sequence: CATHSIGGFNEKLFF. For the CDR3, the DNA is TGTGCCACCCATTCGATCGGGGGGTTTAATGAAAAACTGTTTTTT.

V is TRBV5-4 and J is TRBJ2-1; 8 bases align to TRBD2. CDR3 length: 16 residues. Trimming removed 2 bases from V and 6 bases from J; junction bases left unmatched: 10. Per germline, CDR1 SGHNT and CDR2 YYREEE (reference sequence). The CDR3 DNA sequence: TGTGCCAGCAGCTTTAAGAGCGGGAGCTTTGGCAATGAGCAGTTCTTC. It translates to CASSFKSGSFGNEQFF.

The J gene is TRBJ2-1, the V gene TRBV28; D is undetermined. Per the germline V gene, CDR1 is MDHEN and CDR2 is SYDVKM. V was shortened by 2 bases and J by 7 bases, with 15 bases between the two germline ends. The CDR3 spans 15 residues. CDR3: CASSLVRQVANEQFF. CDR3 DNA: TGTGCCAGCAGTTTAGTTAGGCAGGTGGCAAATGAGCAGTTCTTC.

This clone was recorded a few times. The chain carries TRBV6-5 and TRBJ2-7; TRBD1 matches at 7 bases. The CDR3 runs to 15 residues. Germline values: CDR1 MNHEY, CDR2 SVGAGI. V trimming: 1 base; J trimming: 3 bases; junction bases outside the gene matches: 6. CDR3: CASSYFRQGSYEQYF. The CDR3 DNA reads TGTGCCAGCAGTTACTTCCGACAGGGTAGCTACGAGCAGTACTTC.

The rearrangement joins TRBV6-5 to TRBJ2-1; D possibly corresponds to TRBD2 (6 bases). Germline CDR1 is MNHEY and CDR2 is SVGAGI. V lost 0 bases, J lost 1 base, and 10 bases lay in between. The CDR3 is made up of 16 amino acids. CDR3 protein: CASSYSRGGSYNEQFF. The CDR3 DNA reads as TGTGCCAGCAGTTACTCGAGAGGAGGGTCCTACAATGAGCAGTTCTTC.

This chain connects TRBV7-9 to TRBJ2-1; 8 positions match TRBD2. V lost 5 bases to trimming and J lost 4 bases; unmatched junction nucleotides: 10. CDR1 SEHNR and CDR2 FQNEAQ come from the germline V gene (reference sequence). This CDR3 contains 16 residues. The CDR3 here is CASSPIAGPKYNEQFF. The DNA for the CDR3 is TGTGCCAGCAGCCCGATAGCGGGACCTAAATACAATGAGCAGTTCTTC.

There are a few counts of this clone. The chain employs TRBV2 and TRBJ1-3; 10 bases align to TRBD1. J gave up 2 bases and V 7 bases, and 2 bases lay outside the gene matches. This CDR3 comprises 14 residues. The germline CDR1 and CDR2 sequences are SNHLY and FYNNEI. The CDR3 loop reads CASIDRGPGNTIYF. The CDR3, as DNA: TGTGCCAGCATTGACAGGGGGCCTGGAAACACCATATATTTT.

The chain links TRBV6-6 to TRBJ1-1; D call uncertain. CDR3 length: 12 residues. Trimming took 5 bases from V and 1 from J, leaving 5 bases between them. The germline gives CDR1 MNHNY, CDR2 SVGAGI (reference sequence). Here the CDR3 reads CASSRQNTEAFF. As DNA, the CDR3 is TGTGCCAGCAGTCGACAGAACACTGAAGCTTTCTTT.

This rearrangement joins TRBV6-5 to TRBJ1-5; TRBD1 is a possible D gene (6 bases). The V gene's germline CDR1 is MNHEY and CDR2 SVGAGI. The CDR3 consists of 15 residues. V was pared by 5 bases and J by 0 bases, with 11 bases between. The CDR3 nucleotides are TGTGCCAGCAGTCTGGACAGCCATAGCAATCAGCCCCAGCATTTT. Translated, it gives CASSLDSHSNQPQHF.

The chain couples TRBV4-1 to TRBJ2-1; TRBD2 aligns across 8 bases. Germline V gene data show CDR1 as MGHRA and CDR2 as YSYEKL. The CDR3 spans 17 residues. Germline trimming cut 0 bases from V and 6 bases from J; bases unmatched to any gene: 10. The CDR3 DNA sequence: TGCGCCAGCAGCCAAGATCTCGCCCGGGAGGGCCGCAATGAGCAGTTCTTC. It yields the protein CASSQDLAREGRNEQFF.

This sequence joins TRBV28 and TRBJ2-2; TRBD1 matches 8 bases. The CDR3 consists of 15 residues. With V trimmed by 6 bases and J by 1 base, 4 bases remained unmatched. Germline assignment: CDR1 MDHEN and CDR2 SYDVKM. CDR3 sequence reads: CASRLGQGNTGELFF. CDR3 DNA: TGTGCCAGCAGACTCGGACAGGGGAACACCGGGGAGCTGTTTTTT. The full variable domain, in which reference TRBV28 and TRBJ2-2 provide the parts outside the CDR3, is DVKVTQSSRYLVKRTGEKVFLECVQDMDHENMFWYRQDPGLGLRLIYFSYDVKMKEKGDIPEGYSVSREKKERFSLILESASTNQTSMYLCASRLGQGNTGELFFGEGSRLTVL.

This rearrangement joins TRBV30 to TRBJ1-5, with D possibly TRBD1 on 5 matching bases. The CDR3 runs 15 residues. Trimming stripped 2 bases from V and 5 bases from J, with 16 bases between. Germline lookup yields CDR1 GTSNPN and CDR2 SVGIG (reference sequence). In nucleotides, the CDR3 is TGTGCCTGGAGTATAGGGGCCGGTTGGGATCAGCCCCAGCATTTT. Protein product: CAWSIGAGWDQPQHF.

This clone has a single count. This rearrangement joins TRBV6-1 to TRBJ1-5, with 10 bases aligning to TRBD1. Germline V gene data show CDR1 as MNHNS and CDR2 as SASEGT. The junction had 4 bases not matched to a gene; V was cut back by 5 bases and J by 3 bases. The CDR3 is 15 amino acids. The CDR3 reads CASSRDRGANQPQHF. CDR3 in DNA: TGTGCCAGCAGTCGGGACAGGGGTGCCAATCAGCCCCAGCATTTT.

The DNA of the CDR3 is TGTGCCAGCAGCTCAACGACTGCTTACAATGAGCAGTTCTTC. This gives the protein CASSSTTAYNEQFF. The chain joins TRBV7-9 to TRBJ2-1; D not resolved. Trimming removed 4 bases at V and 4 bases at J, with 11 bases between. The CDR3 contains 14 residues. Germline V CDR1 and CDR2: SEHNR, FQNEAQ (reference sequence).

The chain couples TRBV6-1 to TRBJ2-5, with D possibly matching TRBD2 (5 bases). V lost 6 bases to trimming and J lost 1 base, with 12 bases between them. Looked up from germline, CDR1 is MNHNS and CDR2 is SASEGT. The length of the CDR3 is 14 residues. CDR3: CASSSDWIQETQYF. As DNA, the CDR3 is TGTGCCAGCAGCTCGGACTGGATCCAAGAGACCCAGTACTTC.

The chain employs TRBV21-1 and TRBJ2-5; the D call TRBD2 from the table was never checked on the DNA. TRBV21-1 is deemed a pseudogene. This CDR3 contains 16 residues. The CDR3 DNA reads TGTGCCAGCAGCAAATCTAGCGGACTAGCGGGAGAGACCCAGTACTTC. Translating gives CASSKSSGLAGETQYF.

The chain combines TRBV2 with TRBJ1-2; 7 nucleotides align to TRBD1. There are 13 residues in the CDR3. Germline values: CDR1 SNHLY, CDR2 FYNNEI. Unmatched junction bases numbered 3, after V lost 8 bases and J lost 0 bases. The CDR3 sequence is CASGGQPNYGYTF. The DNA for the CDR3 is TGTGCCAGCGGGGGACAGCCTAACTATGGCTACACCTTC.

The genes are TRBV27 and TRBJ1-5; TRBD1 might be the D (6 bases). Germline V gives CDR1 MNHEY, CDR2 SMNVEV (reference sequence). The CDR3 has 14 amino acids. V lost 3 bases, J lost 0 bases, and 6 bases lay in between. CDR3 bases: TGTGCCAGCAGTTTCAGGGGTAGCAATCAGCCCCAGCATTTT. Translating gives CASSFRGSNQPQHF.

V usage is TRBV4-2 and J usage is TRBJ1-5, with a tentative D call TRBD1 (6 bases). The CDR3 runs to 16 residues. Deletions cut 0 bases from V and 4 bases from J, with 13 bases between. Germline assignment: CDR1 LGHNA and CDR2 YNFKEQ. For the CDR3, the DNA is TGTGCCAGCAGCCAAGAAAGAACGCAGGGGAATCAGCCCCAGCATTTT. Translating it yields CASSQERTQGNQPQHF.

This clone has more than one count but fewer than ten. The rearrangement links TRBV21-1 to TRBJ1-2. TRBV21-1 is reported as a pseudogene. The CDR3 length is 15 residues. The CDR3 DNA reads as TGTGCCAGCAGGGGGAGGCACAAGGGCGTTCAGGGCTACACCTTC. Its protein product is CASRGRHKGVQGYTF.

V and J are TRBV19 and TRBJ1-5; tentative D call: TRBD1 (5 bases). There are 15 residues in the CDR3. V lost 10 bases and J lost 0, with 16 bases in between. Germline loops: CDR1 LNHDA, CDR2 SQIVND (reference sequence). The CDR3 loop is CATRPQGLSNQPQHF. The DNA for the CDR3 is TGTGCCACTCGCCCCCAGGGACTTAGCAATCAGCCCCAGCATTTT.

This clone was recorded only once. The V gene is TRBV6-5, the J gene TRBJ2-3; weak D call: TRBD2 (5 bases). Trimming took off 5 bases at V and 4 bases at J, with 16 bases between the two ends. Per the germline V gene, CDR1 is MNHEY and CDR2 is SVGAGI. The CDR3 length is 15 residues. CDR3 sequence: CASSQRTPRADTQYF. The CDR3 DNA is TGTGCCAGCAGTCAAAGGACCCCGCGGGCAGATACGCAGTATTTT.